These T cell receptor beta chains were read from a single sample in a study of response to subunit inactivated influenza vaccine. Each CDR3 protein gets one entry after TCRdb re-called the RT-PCR reads with MiXCR. Here the sample spans about 800,000 distinct CDR3 sequences, around 21% being singletons. The sample consisted of PBMCs from blood, taken 5 days after vaccination. Receptors were obtained from a man aged 50 to 60 who received an inactivated influenza vaccine. Each CDR3 is given with its conserved first and last residue. The D gene is left open where the match is weak. Clone size is given for some rows only: seen once, a few or many times, or a class if the clone is expanded.

J: TRBJ2-1
D: .
size: .
V: TRBV20-1
length: 15
CDR3: CSAPKDGSSYNEQFF
DNA: TGCAGTGCTCCAAAGGACGGTAGCTCCTACAATGAGCAGTTCTTC

J: TRBJ2-7
D: .
size: .
V: TRBV12-3/TRBV12-4
length: 14
CDR3: CASSPGGRIYEQYF
DNA: TGTGCCAGCAGTCCCGGGGGACGGATTTACGAGCAGTACTTC

J: TRBJ1-1
D: TRBD1
size: .
V: TRBV6-5
length: 13
CDR3: CASSSGTGIEAFF
DNA: TGTGCCAGCAGTTCCGGGACAGGAATTGAAGCTTTCTTT

J: TRBJ2-1
D: .
size: .
V: TRBV27
length: 15
CDR3: CASSSSTSSYNEQFF
DNA: TGTGCCAGCAGTTCGTCTACGAGCTCCTACAATGAGCAGTTCTTC

J: TRBJ2-2
D: .
size: .
V: TRBV4-3
length: 15
CDR3: CASSQVYASTGELFF
DNA: TGCGCCAGCAGCCAAGTGTACGCCTCCACCGGGGAGCTGTTTTTT

J: TRBJ2-7
D: TRBD1
size: few
V: TRBV10-3
length: 13
CDR3: CAISRDRGRVQYF
DNA: TGTGCCATCAGCCGGGACAGGGGTAGGGTGCAGTACTTC

J: TRBJ2-7
D: .
size: .
V: TRBV6-2/TRBV6-3
length: 14
CDR3: CASKVRTASYEQYF
DNA: TGTGCCAGCAAGGTCCGGACGGCCTCCTACGAGCAGTACTTC

J: TRBJ1-1
D: .
size: .
V: TRBV12-3/TRBV12-4
length: 15
CDR3: CASSPPPDGYTEAFF
DNA: TGTGCCAGCAGTCCCCCCCCCGACGGCTACACTGAAGCTTTCTTT

J: TRBJ2-7
D: .
size: .
V: TRBV7-2
length: 14
CDR3: CASSRAGLTYEQYF
DNA: TGTGCCAGCAGCCGAGCGGGCCTTACCTACGAGCAGTACTTC

J: TRBJ2-5
D: TRBD1
size: few
V: TRBV7-7
length: 16
CDR3: CASSPLGQGAWETQYF
DNA: TGTGCCAGCAGCCCCTTGGGACAGGGGGCTTGGGAGACCCAGTACTTC

J: TRBJ1-6
D: TRBD1
size: .
V: TRBV3-1
length: 19
CDR3: CASSQSRPLRDRENSPLHF
DNA: TGTGCCAGCAGCCAGAGCAGGCCTTTGAGGGACAGGGAGAATTCACCCCTCCACTTT

J: TRBJ2-1
D: TRBD1
size: .
V: TRBV5-5
length: 15
CDR3: CASSWDRGWNNEQFF
DNA: TGTGCCAGCAGCTGGGACAGGGGGTGGAACAATGAGCAGTTCTTC

J: TRBJ2-3
D: TRBD2
size: .
V: TRBV20-1
length: 14
CDR3: CSVPGGLRTDTQYF
DNA: TGCAGTGTACCGGGAGGGCTTCGCACAGATACGCAGTATTTT

J: TRBJ2-3
D: TRBD2
size: .
V: TRBV5-5
length: 17
CDR3: CASSLAGGGLSTDTQYF
DNA: TGTGCCAGCAGCTTGGCGGGAGGGGGGCTATCCACAGATACGCAGTATTTT

J: TRBJ2-3
D: TRBD2
size: few
V: TRBV7-8
length: 15
CDR3: CATTGGSGTTDTQYF
DNA: TGTGCCACCACGGGGGGTAGCGGCACCACAGATACGCAGTATTTT

J: TRBJ2-7
D: .
size: .
V: TRBV18
length: 13
CDR3: CASSPPGRAEQYF
DNA: TGTGCCAGCTCACCACCGGGTAGGGCCGAGCAGTACTTC

J: TRBJ1-4
D: TRBD1
size: .
V: TRBV29-1
length: 14
CDR3: CSVGTPDRNEKLFF
DNA: TGCAGCGTCGGGACGCCGGACAGGAATGAAAAACTGTTTTTT

J: TRBJ2-3
D: .
size: .
V: TRBV20-1
length: 13
CDR3: CSARQERTDTQYF
DNA: TGCAGTGCTCGACAGGAGCGCACAGATACGCAGTATTTT